Below, one TCR beta chain is given with its context. What it recognizes is unknown. This CDR3 has 13 amino acids. Germline lookup yields CDR1 LGHNA and CDR2 YNFKEQ. The junction had 1 base not matched to a gene; V was cut back by 4 bases and J by 2 bases. This entry is derived from a study of cytomegalovirus exposure and HLA in healthy donors. It was with 60 Vbeta and 13 Jbeta primers that the PCR ran. Under the authors' procedure: Approximately 11 million shared chains were among the 60 million to 80 million unique TCR beta chains that a later analysis counted. The repertoire was sequenced with immunoSEQ multiplex PCR; TCRdb's copy has only in-frame clones and lacks some. V, J and clone size are taken as reported in that table, and D and trimming were inferred from the DNA itself. The table records 150,000 to 200,000 clones, approximately 85% of them present only once. Study-wide results and caveats: An Asian-associated ancestry cluster reportedly showed fewer N-insertions than the approximately 630-donor mean in a later analysis. Researchers counted 164 TCR beta chains as cytomegalovirus-associated.

This TCR derives from a girl aged 2 to 9 in good health and CMV-seropositive. The rearrangement uses TRBV4-2 and TRBJ1-2; 7 bases align to TRBD1. Sequences were obtained from PBMCs. CDR3 protein: CASSPRGNYGYTF. The CDR3 DNA follows: TGTGCCAGCAGCCCCAGGGGGAACTATGGCTACACCTTC.